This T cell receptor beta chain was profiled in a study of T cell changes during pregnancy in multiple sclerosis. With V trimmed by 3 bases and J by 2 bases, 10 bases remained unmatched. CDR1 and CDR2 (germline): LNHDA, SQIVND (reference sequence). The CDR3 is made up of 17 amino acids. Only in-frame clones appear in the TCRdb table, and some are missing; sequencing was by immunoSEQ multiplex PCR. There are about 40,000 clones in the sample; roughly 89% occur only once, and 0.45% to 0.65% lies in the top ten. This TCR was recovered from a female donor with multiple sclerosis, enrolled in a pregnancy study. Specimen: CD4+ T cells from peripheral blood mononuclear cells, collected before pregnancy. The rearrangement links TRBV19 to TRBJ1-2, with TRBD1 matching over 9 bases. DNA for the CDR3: TGTGCCAGTAGTATTGATAGTGGTACAGGGGGCAACTATGGCTACACCTTC. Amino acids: CASSIDSGTGGNYGYTF.